The 19 T cell receptor beta chains presented below share a single source sample, sequenced in a study of blood T cells in healthy people across ages. The authors ran a second PCR of roughly 6 to 12 cycles using a sample-barcoded 5' primer and a J-beta primer mix. TCRdb passed the 5' RACE reads through MiXCR, listing each CDR3 protein once. The sample includes over 500,000 distinct CDR3 sequences, 52% of them seen just once. Sequencing was carried out using blood. All receptors derive from a woman of 80 years or more in good health.

This clonotype has ten or more counts. The V gene is TRBV5-1, the J gene TRBJ2-3, with TRBD1 matching over 8 bases. V trimming: 2 bases; J trimming: 1 base; junction bases outside the gene matches: 12. This CDR3 has 18 amino acids. The germline V gene encodes CDR1 SGHRS and CDR2 YFSETQ. CDR3 coding DNA: TGCGCCAGCAGCTTAGAAGGCGCAGGGGGCTTTGGCACAGATACGCAGTATTTT. As protein: CASSLEGAGGFGTDTQYF.

The chain is built from TRBV7-2 and TRBJ1-5; D is undetermined. The CDR3 runs to 15 residues. Trimming stripped 1 base from V and 10 bases from J, with 17 bases between. The germline CDR1 and CDR2 sequences are SGHTA and FQGNSA. The CDR3 DNA is TGTGCCAGCAGCTTAGTGGGGAGACGGATCAGCCCCCAGCATTTT. Protein: CASSLVGRRISPQHF.

This clonotype has at least ten counts. As DNA, the CDR3 is TGTGCCAGCCCCAGAGACAGGCTCAACAATGAGCAGTTCTTC. It specifies CASPRDRLNNEQFF. This chain connects TRBV6-2 or TRBV6-3 to TRBJ2-1; TRBD1 is a possible D gene (6 bases). The CDR3 consists of 14 residues. Trimming shortened V by 8 bases and J by 5 bases, and 16 bases separated the two germline ends. Germline V gives CDR1 MNHEY, CDR2 SVGEGT.

The sample holds one count of this clonotype. This chain joins TRBV2 and TRBJ2-1; D perhaps matches TRBD1 (5 bases). The germline V gene has CDR1 SNHLY and CDR2 FYNNEI. The CDR3 contains 13 residues. Trimming shortened V by 0 bases and J by 9 bases, and 9 bases separated the two germline ends. The CDR3 DNA reads TGTGCCAGCAGTGAAGCGATCCAGGGTGAGCAGTTCTTC. The encoded protein is CASSEAIQGEQFF.

This clonotype has more than one count but fewer than ten. The J gene is TRBJ2-5, the V gene TRBV24-1; D perhaps matches TRBD1 (6 bases). Germline V gene data show CDR1 as KGHDR and CDR2 as SFDVKD. Trimming took off 10 bases at V and 11 bases at J, with 25 bases between the two ends. The CDR3 totals 14 residues. CDR3 bases: TGTGCCACGGAGAGTCCAGGGGTTCGCAATGAGCAGTACTTC. Protein product: CATESPGVRNEQYF.

This clonotype was detected many times. The chain recombines TRBV5-1 with TRBJ2-3, with D uncertain. CDR3 length: 16 residues. The V gene's germline CDR1 is SGHRS and CDR2 YFSETQ. Trimming shortened V by 4 bases and J by 3 bases, and 18 bases separated the two germline ends. The CDR3 DNA follows: TGCGCCAGCAGCCCCCTAATAGATTCGAGGACAGATACGCAGTATTTT. Residues: CASSPLIDSRTDTQYF.

The V call is TRBV7-2, the J call TRBJ2-2; TRBD1 aligns across 8 bases. The CDR3 totals 17 residues. V lost 5 bases and J lost 4; bases outside the gene matches: 12. Germline loops: CDR1 SGHTA, CDR2 FQGNSA. The DNA for the CDR3 is TGTGCCAGCAGCCGAAGCCGGACAGGGTTTGGCACCGGGGAGCTGTTTTTT. Translating it yields CASSRSRTGFGTGELFF.

The chain links TRBV12-3 or TRBV12-4 to TRBJ2-3; D is possibly TRBD1 (5 bases). The CDR3 totals 14 residues. V dropped 5 bases and J dropped 2 bases, with 11 bases sitting between them. The CDR3 sequence: CASSALRDTDTQYF. CDR3 DNA: TGTGCCAGCAGTGCCCTCAGGGACACAGATACGCAGTATTTT.

This clonotype was detected ten times or more. The chain uses TRBV20-1 and TRBJ2-3, with TRBD1 matching 8 bases. V shed 2 bases and J 0 bases; nucleotides not matched to a gene: 7. The CDR3 totals 16 residues. Germline V gives CDR1 DFQATT, CDR2 SNEGSKA (reference sequence). CDR3: CSARRMDRASTDTQYF. The CDR3 nucleotides read TGCAGTGCTAGACGCATGGACAGGGCAAGCACAGATACGCAGTATTTT.

The V call is TRBV7-6, the J call TRBJ2-7; tentative D call: TRBD1 (5 bases). The V end was cut by 4 bases, the J end by 1 base, with 14 bases between. The CDR3 runs to 15 residues. Germline CDR1 SGHVS, CDR2 FNYEAQ. Written as DNA, the CDR3 is TGTGCCAGCAGCTCCAGGCAGGGATTATCCTACGAGCAGTACTTC. Translating gives CASSSRQGLSYEQYF.

In this sample, this clonotype turned up many times. V usage is TRBV27 and J usage is TRBJ1-2, with no clear D. In germline, CDR1 is MNHEY, CDR2 SMNVEV (reference sequence). V was trimmed by 3 bases and J by 8 bases, leaving 16 bases between them. This CDR3 is 14 amino acids long. Written as DNA, the CDR3 is TGTGCCAGCAGTTTGGGTACCGAACGTCGGGGCTACACCTTC. This encodes CASSLGTERRGYTF.

The V call is TRBV12-3 or TRBV12-4, the J call TRBJ2-7, with 8 nucleotides matching TRBD1. The V segment lost 6 bases and the J segment 2 bases; nucleotides outside the gene matches: 3. This CDR3 comprises 13 residues. CDR3 nucleotides: TGTGCCAGCAGGGACAGGGCCGCCTACGAGCAGTACTTC. This gives the protein CASRDRAAYEQYF.

The chain uses TRBV29-1 and TRBJ1-2, with D possibly TRBD1 on 5 matching bases. The CDR3 runs 11 residues. Deletions cut 2 bases from V and 8 bases from J, with 9 bases between. Looked up from germline, CDR1 is SQVTM and CDR2 is ANQGSEA. The CDR3 DNA is TGCAGCGTTGAAAGGGGCGGCGGCTACACCTTC. Protein product: CSVERGGGYTF. The entire variable domain, with the rest obtained from reference TRBV29-1 and TRBJ1-2, is as follows: SAVISQKPSRDICQRGTSLTIQCQVDSQVTMMFWYRQQPGQSLTLIATANQGSEATYESGFVIDKFPISRPNLTFSTLTVSNMSPEDSSIYLCSVERGGGYTFGSGTRLTVV.

This clonotype was observed many times. This sequence joins TRBV28 and TRBJ2-7; maybe TRBD2 (6 bases). This CDR3 is built from 14 residues. Trimming removed 3 bases from V and 7 bases from J, with 16 bases in between. Germline V gene data show CDR1 as MDHEN and CDR2 as SYDVKM. DNA for the CDR3: TGTGCCAGCAGTTTGTACGGGACTTCTTCTGAGCAGTACTTC. Residues: CASSLYGTSSEQYF.

The rearrangement joins TRBV4-2 to TRBJ2-3, with D possibly called TRBD1 or TRBD2 (5 bases each). This CDR3 is built from 15 residues. Germline CDR1 is LGHNA and CDR2 is YNFKEQ. Trimming stripped 5 bases from V and 2 bases from J, with 14 bases between. This chain's CDR3 is CASSRGPAVTDTQYF. CDR3 nucleotides: TGTGCCAGCAGCAGGGGACCAGCAGTCACAGATACGCAGTATTTT.

A note on this clonotype: A much larger clone differs from this one at a single base, so this may be a read error. This CDR3 is CAGTQFQETQYF. DNA for the CDR3: TGTGCCGGCACCCAATTCCAAGAGACCCAGTACTTC. V is TRBV2 and J is TRBJ2-5; D is undetermined. V lost 11 bases and J lost 1, with 11 bases in between. The CDR3 loop spans 12 amino acids. The germline CDR1 and CDR2 sequences are SNHLY and FYNNEI.

The chain links TRBV10-3 to TRBJ2-7; no definite D call. The CDR3 sequence is 11 residues long. Germline V gene lookup returns CDR1 ENHRY and CDR2 SYGVKD. The ends were cut back, 9 bases at V and 1 base at J, with 7 bases in the middle. Here the CDR3 DNA reads TGTGCCATTGTTCGTTCCTACGAGCAGTACTTC. Translating it yields CAIVRSYEQYF.

This clonotype was seen ten or more times. The chain has TRBV12-3 or TRBV12-4 and TRBJ2-7; 8 bases are shared with TRBD2. The length of the CDR3 is 14 residues. The V segment lost 8 bases and the J segment 4 bases; nucleotides outside the gene matches: 10. The CDR3 loop is CASSVAGSVYEQYF. CDR3 nucleotides: TGTGCCAGCTCCGTAGCGGGGAGTGTTTACGAGCAGTACTTC.

This clonotype was counted at least ten times. The genes are TRBV6-1 and TRBJ2-2, with 12 positions matching TRBD2. J lost 2 bases, V lost 4 bases, and 5 bases had no gene match. The CDR3 extends over 17 amino acids. From germline, CDR1 is MNHNS and CDR2 SASEGT. CDR3 protein: CASSGTSGRPNTGELFF. The DNA for the CDR3 is TGTGCCAGCAGTGGAACTAGCGGGAGGCCAAACACCGGGGAGCTGTTTTTT.